These T cell receptor beta chains were read from a single sample in a study of blood T cell repertoires in COVID-19. The method was immunoSEQ multiplex PCR; TCRdb's version includes in-frame clones alone and lacks a portion of them. This sample has 150,000 to 200,000 clones; roughly 93% occur once, and the top ten carry under 2%. The sample taken for sequencing was peripheral blood. Every receptor here comes from a woman aged 60 to 75 with COVID-19, enrolled during active disease. CDR3s include the opening cysteine and the closing phenylalanine or tryptophan. D genes are given only for firm matches. Size is stated for part of the rows, as once, few or many counts, or as a class when the clone is expanded.

v_gene	d_gene	abundance	j_gene	CDR3aa	CDR3nt
TRBV10-3	.	.	TRBJ1-2	CAISGWQGGGYTF	TGTGCCATCAGTGGATGGCAGGGTGGTGGCTACACCTTC
TRBV14	TRBD2	.	TRBJ2-1	CASSRIAGVYLYNEQFF	TGTGCCAGCAGCAGGATAGCGGGGGTTTACCTTTACAATGAGCAGTTCTTC
TRBV12-2	.	.	TRBJ1-2	CASRLFRGDGYTF	TGTGCAAGTCGCTTATTTCGGGGGGATGGCTACACCTTC
TRBV19	TRBD1	.	TRBJ1-4	CASKSRSGQGDEKLFF	TGTGCCAGTAAGTCCCGGTCGGGACAGGGAGATGAAAAACTGTTTTTT
TRBV7-9	.	.	TRBJ1-1	CASSQGWAEAFF	TGTGCCAGCAGCCAGGGGTGGGCTGAAGCTTTCTTT
TRBV18	.	.	TRBJ2-3	CASSPPITDTQYF	TGTGCCAGCTCACCACCTATAACAGATACGCAGTATTTT
TRBV19	.	.	TRBJ2-7	CASSTRGGSDEQYF	TGTGCCAGTAGTACCCGCGGAGGGTCGGACGAGCAGTACTTC
TRBV7-9	.	.	TRBJ1-4	CASSKDIWGEKLFF	TGTGCCAGCAGCAAGGACATCTGGGGTGAAAAACTGTTTTTT
TRBV2	.	.	TRBJ1-2	CASSDRVAWGYTF	TGTGCCAGCAGTGACAGGGTAGCATGGGGCTACACCTTC
TRBV5-4	TRBD1	.	TRBJ1-2	CASSLGERDSYGYTF	TGTGCCAGCAGCTTGGGGGAAAGGGACAGCTATGGCTACACCTTC
TRBV5-1	.	.	TRBJ1-1	CASSTPGREGTEAFF	TGCGCCAGCAGCACGCCAGGTCGTGAGGGTACTGAAGCTTTCTTT
TRBV5-1	TRBD1	.	TRBJ1-4	CASSSMRFTGTGVEKLFF	TGCGCCAGCAGCTCCATGCGATTTACCGGGACAGGGGTTGAAAAACTGTTTTTT
TRBV3-1/TRBV3-2	.	once	TRBJ2-2	CASSRHRDEGSGELFF	TGTGCCAGCAGCCGCCACAGGGACGAAGGATCCGGGGAGCTGTTTTTT
TRBV7-6	TRBD2	.	TRBJ2-1	CASSSTGGSGGNNEQFF	TGTGCCAGCAGCTCCACGGGAGGTAGCGGGGGAAACAATGAGCAGTTCTTC
TRBV2	.	.	TRBJ1-2	CASSGRGGGTSSPYLYGYTF	TGTGCCAGCAGCGGGAGGGGAGGGGGGACATCCTCCCCTTACCTCTATGGCTACACCTTC
TRBV7-2	TRBD2	.	TRBJ2-2	CASTDSGGPRTGELFF	TGTGCCAGCACCGATAGCGGGGGGCCCCGCACCGGGGAGCTGTTTTTT
TRBV4-2	.	.	TRBJ1-3	CASSQVGGEGNTIYF	TGTGCCAGCAGCCAAGTTGGGGGGGAGGGAAACACCATATATTTT
TRBV9	.	.	TRBJ1-3	CASRHGTSGNTIYF	TGTGCCAGCCGCCACGGGACTTCTGGAAACACCATATATTTT
TRBV19	.	.	TRBJ2-5	CASSRGQRKETQYF	TGTGCCAGTAGCCGAGGACAGAGGAAAGAGACCCAGTACTTC
TRBV18	.	.	TRBJ1-3	CASSPLATGGQTLEGNTIYF	TGTGCCAGCTCACCTCTTGCGACCGGGGGGCAGACGCTCGAGGGAAACACCATATATTTT
TRBV7-7	.	.	TRBJ2-3	CASGEGSSATGTDTQYF	TGTGCTAGCGGCGAGGGGTCTAGCGCTACAGGCACAGATACGCAGTATTTT
TRBV7-6	.	.	TRBJ1-4	CASSLEASGEKLFF	TGTGCCAGCAGCTTAGAGGCTTCGGGTGAAAAACTGTTTTTT
TRBV4-2	TRBD2	.	TRBJ2-5	CASSQDRPSGGRVETQYF	TGTGCCAGCAGCCAAGATAGGCCGAGCGGGGGCAGGGTTGAGACCCAGTACTTC
TRBV15	.	.	TRBJ2-3	CATSRATSGGDTQYF	TGTGCCACCAGCAGAGCCACTAGTGGAGGCGATACGCAGTATTTT
TRBV7-3	TRBD2	.	TRBJ2-3	CASSLALAGLDTQYF	TGTGCCAGCAGCTTGGCCCTAGCGGGACTAGATACGCAGTATTTT
TRBV19	TRBD2	.	TRBJ2-1	CASSVTSGGAYNEQFF	TGTGCCAGTAGTGTGACTAGCGGGGGGGCCTACAATGAGCAGTTCTTC
TRBV9	.	.	TRBJ2-6	CASQGSSGANVLTF	TGTGCCAGTCAGGGGAGCTCTGGGGCCAACGTCCTGACTTTC
TRBV5-5	TRBD1	.	TRBJ1-5	CASSRLGQGNNQPQHF	TGTGCCAGCAGCCGATTAGGACAGGGGAACAATCAGCCCCAGCATTTT
TRBV19	TRBD1	.	TRBJ1-2	CASGTGYGYTF	TGTGCCAGTGGGACAGGCTATGGCTACACCTTC
TRBV5-1	TRBD1	.	TRBJ1-2	CASSPGTGPGGLYGYTF	TGCGCCAGCAGCCCCGGGACAGGGCCAGGGGGCCTCTATGGCTACACCTTC
TRBV2	.	.	TRBJ1-2	CASPRGRGATDGYTF	TGTGCCAGCCCCCGGGGGCGGGGGGCTACGGATGGCTACACCTTC
TRBV5-5	TRBD1	.	TRBJ1-5	CASSTTGDYQPQHF	TGTGCCAGCAGCACCACAGGGGACTATCAGCCCCAGCATTTT
TRBV7-3	TRBD2	.	TRBJ2-5	CASSSGLAGDAGETQYF	TGTGCCAGCAGCTCGGGACTAGCGGGGGACGCGGGAGAGACCCAGTACTTC
TRBV9	.	.	TRBJ2-7	CASSVDSSTYEQYF	TGTGCCAGCAGCGTAGACAGCTCCACCTACGAGCAGTACTTC
TRBV6-5	TRBD1	once	TRBJ1-2	CASRPLGTGYGYTF	TGTGCCAGCAGACCCTTGGGGACAGGGTATGGCTACACCTTC
TRBV5-8	TRBD1	once	TRBJ1-1	CASRLQGWSTEAFF	TGTGCCAGCAGACTACAGGGGTGGAGCACTGAAGCTTTCTTT
TRBV9	.	.	TRBJ1-2	CASSPTGSYGYTF	TGTGCCAGCAGCCCCACAGGGAGCTATGGCTACACCTTC
TRBV2	TRBD1	.	TRBJ1-4	CASRDPGQSDEKLFF	TGTGCCAGCAGGGACCCGGGACAGTCGGATGAAAAACTGTTTTTT
TRBV4-3	TRBD1	.	TRBJ1-1	CASSPAGTGSEAFF	TGCGCCAGCAGCCCTGCCGGGACAGGAAGTGAAGCTTTCTTT
TRBV6-5	.	.	TRBJ1-1	CASTAGQLGKAFF	TGTGCCAGCACTGCCGGACAGCTAGGTAAAGCTTTCTTT
TRBV5-8	TRBD1	.	TRBJ2-7	CASSLRRGLHEQYF	TGTGCCAGCAGCTTGCGCAGGGGGCTCCACGAGCAGTACTTC
TRBV3-1/TRBV3-2	TRBD2	.	TRBJ2-1	CASSQVKRGYLNEQFF	TGTGCCAGCAGCCAAGTAAAGCGGGGGTACCTCAATGAGCAGTTCTTC
TRBV27	.	.	TRBJ1-1	CASSRGIILGYTEAFF	TGTGCCAGCAGTCGTGGAATCATTCTAGGCTACACTGAAGCTTTCTTT
TRBV18	.	.	TRBJ1-4	CASSPPPRGNEKLFF	TGTGCCAGCTCACCACCACCCCGGGGGAATGAAAAACTGTTTTTT
TRBV11-2	TRBD2	.	TRBJ2-3	CASSPGLAGDTQYF	TGTGCCAGCAGCCCGGGACTAGCAGGAGATACGCAGTATTTT
TRBV11-3	TRBD2	.	TRBJ2-5	CASSRTSGSRETQYF	TGTGCCAGCAGCAGGACTAGCGGGTCCCGGGAGACCCAGTACTTC
TRBV6-5	.	.	TRBJ1-3	CASSTGFSGNTIYF	TGTGCCAGCAGTACAGGGTTTTCTGGAAACACCATATATTTT
TRBV4-3	.	few	TRBJ2-7	CASSSSRDSVVYEQYF	TGCGCCAGCAGTTCGAGCAGGGATTCTGTGGTCTACGAGCAGTACTTC